This paragraph reports one T cell receptor (beta chain). The antigen is undetermined. CDR3 size: 14 residues. The germline CDR1 and CDR2 sequences are SGHNT and YYREEE (reference sequence). V was clipped by 4 bases and J by 5 bases, with 16 bases between them. There was at least one pre-ART PBMC sample for each donor, plus at least two post-ART PBMC samples. The sample belongs to a study of long-term antiretroviral therapy in people with HIV. Study results and limitations: Information on adherence, resistance and therapy changes was unavailable.

Runs used v3.0 of the immunoSEQ assay and were done at survey level. Profiling relied on immunoSEQ multiplex PCR, and the TCRdb table lists in-frame clones only, not all of them. The repertoire holds over 15,000 clones, more than 75% seen once, with under 5.5% in the top ten. The sequence was obtained from a man between 18 and 29 years old with HIV. The sample in question was unsorted PBMCs, obtained 0.1 years before starting antiretroviral therapy. The V call is TRBV5-4, the J call TRBJ2-7; no reliable D call. The CDR3 DNA reads as TGTGCCAGCAGCCCGGACCCGCTTAGGGACGAGCAGTACTTC. This gives the protein CASSPDPLRDEQYF.